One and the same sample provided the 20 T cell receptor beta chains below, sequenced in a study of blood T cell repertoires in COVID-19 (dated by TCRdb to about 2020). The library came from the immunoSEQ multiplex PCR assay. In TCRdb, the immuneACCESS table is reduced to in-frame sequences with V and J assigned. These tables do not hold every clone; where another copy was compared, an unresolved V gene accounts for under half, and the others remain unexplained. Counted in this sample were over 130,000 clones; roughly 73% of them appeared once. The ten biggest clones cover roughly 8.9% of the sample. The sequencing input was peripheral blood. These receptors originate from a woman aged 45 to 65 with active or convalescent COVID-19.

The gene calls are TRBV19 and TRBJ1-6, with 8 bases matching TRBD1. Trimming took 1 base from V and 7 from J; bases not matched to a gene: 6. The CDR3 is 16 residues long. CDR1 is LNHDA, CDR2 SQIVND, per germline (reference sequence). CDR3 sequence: CASSIGRQGNNSPLHF. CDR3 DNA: TGTGCCAGTAGTATAGGTCGACAGGGGAACAATTCACCCCTCCACTTT.

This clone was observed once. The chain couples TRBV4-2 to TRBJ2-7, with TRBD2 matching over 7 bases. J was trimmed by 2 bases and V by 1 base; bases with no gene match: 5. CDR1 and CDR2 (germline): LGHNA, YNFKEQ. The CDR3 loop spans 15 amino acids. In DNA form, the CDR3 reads TGTGCCAGCAGCCAAGGGGGGGGAGGTACCTACGAGCAGTACTTC. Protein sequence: CASSQGGGGTYEQYF.

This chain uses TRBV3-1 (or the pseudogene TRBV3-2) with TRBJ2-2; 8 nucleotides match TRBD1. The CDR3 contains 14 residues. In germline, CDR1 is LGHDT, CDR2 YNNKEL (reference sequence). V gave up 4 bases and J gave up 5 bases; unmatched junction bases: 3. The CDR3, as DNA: TGTGCCAGCAGCCTACGACAGGGGACCGGGGAGCTGTTTTTT. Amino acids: CASSLRQGTGELFF.

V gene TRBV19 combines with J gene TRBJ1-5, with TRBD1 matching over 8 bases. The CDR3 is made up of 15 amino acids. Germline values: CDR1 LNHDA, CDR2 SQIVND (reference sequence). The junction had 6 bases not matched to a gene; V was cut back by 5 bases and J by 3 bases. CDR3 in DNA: TGTGCCAGTAGTTCGATGACAGGGGTCAATCAGCCCCAGCATTTT. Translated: CASSSMTGVNQPQHF.

In DNA form, the CDR3 reads TGTGCCTGGAGAAGAGGAAGGGAGACTGAAGCTTTCTTT. Amino acid sequence: CAWRRGRETEAFF. The chain joins TRBV30 to TRBJ1-1; D not resolved. Germline V gene lookup returns CDR1 GTSNPN and CDR2 SVGIG (reference sequence). The CDR3 spans 13 residues. The V end was cut by 3 bases, the J end by 5 bases, with 13 bases between.

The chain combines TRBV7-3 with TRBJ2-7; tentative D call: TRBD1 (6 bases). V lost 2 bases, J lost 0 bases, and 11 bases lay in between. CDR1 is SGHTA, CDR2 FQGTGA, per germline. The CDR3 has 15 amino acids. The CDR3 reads CASSLWGRSSYEQYF. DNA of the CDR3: TGTGCCAGCAGCTTATGGGGGCGAAGCTCCTACGAGCAGTACTTC.

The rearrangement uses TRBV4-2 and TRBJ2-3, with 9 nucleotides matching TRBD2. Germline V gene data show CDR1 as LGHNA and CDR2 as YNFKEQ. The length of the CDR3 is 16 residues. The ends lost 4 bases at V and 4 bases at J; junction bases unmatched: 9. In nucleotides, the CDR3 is TGTGCCAGCAGCCCTACGGGTAGCGGGAGCTCAGATACGCAGTATTTT. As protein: CASSPTGSGSSDTQYF.

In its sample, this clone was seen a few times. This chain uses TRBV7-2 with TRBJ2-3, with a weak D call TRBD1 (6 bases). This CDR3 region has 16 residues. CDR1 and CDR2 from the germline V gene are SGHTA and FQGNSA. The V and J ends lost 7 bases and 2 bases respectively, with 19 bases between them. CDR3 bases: TGTGCCAGCAACCTGTTGGGGGCCGGACCCACAGATACGCAGTATTTT. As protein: CASNLLGAGPTDTQYF.

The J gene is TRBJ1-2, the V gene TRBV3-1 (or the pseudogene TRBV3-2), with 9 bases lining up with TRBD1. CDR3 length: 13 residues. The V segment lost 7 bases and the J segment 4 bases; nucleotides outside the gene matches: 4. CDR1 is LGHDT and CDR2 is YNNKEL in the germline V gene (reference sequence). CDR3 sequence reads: CASTTGGVYGYTF. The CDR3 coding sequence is TGTGCCAGCACCACAGGGGGCGTCTATGGCTACACCTTC.

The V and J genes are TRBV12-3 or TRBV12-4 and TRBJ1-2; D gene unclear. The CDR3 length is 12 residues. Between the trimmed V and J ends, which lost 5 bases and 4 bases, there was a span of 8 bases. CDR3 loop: CASSPGGYGYTF. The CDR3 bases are TGTGCCAGCAGTCCCGGAGGCTATGGCTACACCTTC.

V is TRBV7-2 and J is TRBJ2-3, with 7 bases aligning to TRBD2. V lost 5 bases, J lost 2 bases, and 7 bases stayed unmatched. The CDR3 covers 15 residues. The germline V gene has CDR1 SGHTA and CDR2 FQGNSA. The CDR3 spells CASSPQRGATDTQYF. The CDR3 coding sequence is TGTGCCAGCAGCCCCCAGCGGGGAGCCACAGATACGCAGTATTTT.

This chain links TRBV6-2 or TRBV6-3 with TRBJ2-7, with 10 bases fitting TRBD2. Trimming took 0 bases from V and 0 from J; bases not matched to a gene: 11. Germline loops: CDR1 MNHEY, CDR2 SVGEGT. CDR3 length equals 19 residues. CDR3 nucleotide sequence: TGTGCCAGCAGTTACTCGAGCGGGAGGGCCCGCACTTTCTCCTACGAGCAGTACTTC. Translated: CASSYSSGRARTFSYEQYF.

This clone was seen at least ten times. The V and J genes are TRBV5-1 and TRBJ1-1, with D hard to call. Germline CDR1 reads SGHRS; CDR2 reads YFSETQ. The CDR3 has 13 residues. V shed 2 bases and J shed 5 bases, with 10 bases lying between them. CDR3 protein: CASSFKPGTEAFF. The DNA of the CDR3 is TGCGCCAGCAGCTTTAAACCGGGAACTGAAGCTTTCTTT.

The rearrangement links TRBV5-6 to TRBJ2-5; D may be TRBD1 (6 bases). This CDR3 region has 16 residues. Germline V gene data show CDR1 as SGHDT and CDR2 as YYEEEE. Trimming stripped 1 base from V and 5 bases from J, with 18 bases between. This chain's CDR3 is CASSLFSGDIEETQYF. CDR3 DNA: TGTGCCAGCAGCTTGTTTTCAGGGGATATTGAGGAGACCCAGTACTTC.

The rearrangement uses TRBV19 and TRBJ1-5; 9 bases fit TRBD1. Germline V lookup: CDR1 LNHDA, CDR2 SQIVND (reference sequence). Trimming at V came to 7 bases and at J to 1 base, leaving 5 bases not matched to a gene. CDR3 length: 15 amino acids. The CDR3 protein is CASKGQGRSNQPQHF. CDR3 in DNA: TGTGCCAGTAAAGGACAGGGGCGAAGCAATCAGCCCCAGCATTTT.

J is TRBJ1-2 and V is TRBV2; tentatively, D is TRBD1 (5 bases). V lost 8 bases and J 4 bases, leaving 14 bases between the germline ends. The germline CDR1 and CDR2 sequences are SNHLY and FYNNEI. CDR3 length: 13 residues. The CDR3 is CASRQGGSYGYTF. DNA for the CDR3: TGTGCCAGCCGTCAGGGAGGAAGCTATGGCTACACCTTC.

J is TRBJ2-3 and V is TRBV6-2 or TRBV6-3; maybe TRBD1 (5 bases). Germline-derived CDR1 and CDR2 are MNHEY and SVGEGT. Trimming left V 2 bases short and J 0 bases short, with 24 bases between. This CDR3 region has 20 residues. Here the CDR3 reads CASSYEIRVGANPSTDTQYF. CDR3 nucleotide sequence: TGTGCCAGCAGTTACGAAATCAGGGTTGGTGCGAACCCTAGCACAGATACGCAGTATTTT.

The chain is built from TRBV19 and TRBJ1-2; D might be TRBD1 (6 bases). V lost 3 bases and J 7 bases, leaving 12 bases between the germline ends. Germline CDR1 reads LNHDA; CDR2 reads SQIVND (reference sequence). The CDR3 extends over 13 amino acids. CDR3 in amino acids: CASSIGQTGGYTF. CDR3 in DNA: TGTGCCAGTAGTATCGGACAGACGGGTGGCTACACCTTC.

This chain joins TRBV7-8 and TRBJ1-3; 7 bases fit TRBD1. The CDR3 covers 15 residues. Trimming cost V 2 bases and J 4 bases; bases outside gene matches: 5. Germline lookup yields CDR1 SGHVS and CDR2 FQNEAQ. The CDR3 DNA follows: TGTGCCAGCAGCTTACCCTCGACAGGGGGAAACACCATATATTTT. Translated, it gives CASSLPSTGGNTIYF.

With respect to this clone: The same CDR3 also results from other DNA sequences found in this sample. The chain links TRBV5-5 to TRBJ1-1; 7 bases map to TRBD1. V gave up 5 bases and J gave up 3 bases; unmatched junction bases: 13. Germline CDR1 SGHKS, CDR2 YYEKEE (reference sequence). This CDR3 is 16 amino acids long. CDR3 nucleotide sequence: TGTGCCAGCAGTTTGATCACGACAGGGTTGGACACTGAAGCTTTCTTT. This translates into CASSLITTGLDTEAFF.